Detailed here is one T cell receptor (beta chain). The CDR3 has 14 residues. From germline, CDR1 is SGDLS and CDR2 YYNGEE. Trimming removed 0 bases from V and 1 base from J, with 8 bases in between. Here immunoSEQ multiplex PCR was the method, and the copy in TCRdb shows in-frame clones only, minus some. The repertoire holds about 160,000 clones, with 70% to 90% as singletons. This sample was included in a study of cytotoxic CD8 clonotypes in ibrutinib-treated CLL. The sequence was collected from a human donor with chronic lymphocytic leukemia. Source: PBMCs, taken at disease progression, from a patient treated with ibrutinib. This chain joins TRBV9 and TRBJ2-7; D ambiguous. The CDR3 here is CASSVGFRSYEQYF. DNA for the CDR3: TGTGCCAGCAGCGTAGGATTCAGATCCTACGAGCAGTACTTC.